This entry features one TCR beta chain sequence. Its antigen is currently unknown. Per germline, CDR1 MNHEY and CDR2 SVGAGI. The CDR3 runs 15 residues. V shed 5 bases and J 7 bases; nucleotides not matched to a gene: 10. These data belong to a study of cytomegalovirus exposure and HLA in healthy donors. Study-wide findings and caveats: A later analysis associated 15,000 or so TCR beta sequences with HLA alleles at a 0.05 false discovery rate.

In the PCR, 60 Vbeta and 13 Jbeta primers were used. Sequencing was performed with immunoSEQ multiplex PCR; in TCRdb, only in-frame clones are kept and a portion is missing. The table records 150,000 to 200,000 clones, around 83% of them present only once. The V call is TRBV6-5, the J call TRBJ1-5; 8 bases align to TRBD1. The clonotype originates from a man aged 45-60 years in good health and CMV-seropositive. The specimen was PBMCs. The CDR3 region has the DNA TGTGCCAGCAGTCCCGACAGGGGCCCGGGCCAGCCCCAGCATTTT. Amino acids: CASSPDRGPGQPQHF.